In its sample, the clone carrying this T cell receptor beta chain was seen a few times. Its antigen remains unidentified. This sample stems from a study of blood T cells in healthy people across ages. General study findings and limits: Age showed a roughly linear inverse relationship with TCR beta diversity per million T cells.

The V end lost 3 bases, the J end lost 4 bases, and 12 bases lay between the germline ends. The CDR3 contains 14 residues. A J-beta primer mix and a sample-barcoded 5' primer were used in a second PCR of about 7 to 12 cycles. One entry per CDR3 protein results from TCRdb running MiXCR on the 5' RACE reads. The table includes roughly 570,000 distinct CDR3 sequences, approximately 30% detected once. Caucasian, healthy and from Russia, the donors were aged between about 6 and 100. This TCR came from a woman aged 70-85 years in good health. The sequenced material came from blood. The chain couples TRBV12-3 or TRBV12-4 to TRBJ2-5; the D gene is possibly TRBD2 (5 bases). The CDR3 sequence: CASSLHPEGETQYF. CDR3 nucleotides: TGTGCCAGCAGTTTGCACCCAGAGGGAGAGACCCAGTACTTC.